This TCR beta chain was recovered during a study of T cell clonotyping in hematopoietic cell transplantation. Study findings and constraints: CD4 and CD8 repertoire contributions could not be separated without sorting. At the given depth, recipient repertoires were over 95% de novo clonotypes. Pathologically expanded recipient clonotypes increased progressively from day 30 to day 180 as diversity fell.

About this clone itself: No antigen is known for it.

Libraries were prepared by immunoSEQ multiplex PCR; TCRdb keeps only in-frame clonotypes and omits some of them. The profile shows 10,000 to 11,000 clones, roughly 90% of them singletons. The sequenced sample was PBMCs, obtained 180 days after allogeneic stem cell transplant. The clonotype comes from a male patient aged 60 to 75 who had an allogeneic stem cell transplant from an unrelated donor, so the T cells may come from the graft donor. Some clones in this sample may be carry-over from other donors' samples.

The CDR3 nucleotides are TGTGCCAGCAGTTACAGGGCATTGGAGCAGTACTTC. Amino acids: CASSYRALEQYF. The chain has TRBV2 and TRBJ2-7; maybe TRBD1 (6 bases). Trimming left V 5 bases short and J 7 bases short, with 12 bases between. The CDR3 length is 12 residues. Germline V gene sequence: CDR1 SNHLY, CDR2 FYNNEI.